These 27 T cell receptor beta chains share one sample of origin, sequenced in a study of neurological immune-mediated disorders. TCRdb re-called the 5' RACE reads with MiXCR, one entry per CDR3 protein. This table holds 13,000 to 15,000 distinct CDR3 sequences, over 10% found once. The sequenced sample was CD8+ T cells from blood. These receptors were collected from a female donor with HTLV-1-associated myelopathy (HAM/TSP).

Regarding this clonotype: A much larger clone lies one base from this, so it may be a read error. The chain couples TRBV7-9 to TRBJ2-7, with TRBD1 identical over 11 bases. CDR1 SEHNR and CDR2 FQNEAQ come from the germline V gene (reference sequence). This CDR3 is built from 15 residues. Trimming removed 5 bases from V and 3 bases from J; junction bases left unmatched: 6. CDR3 in amino acids: CASSPPGQGDYEQYF. In DNA form, the CDR3 reads TGTGCCAGCAGCCCACCGGGACAGGGGGACTACGAGCAGTACTTC.

This clonotype has at least ten counts. The J gene is TRBJ2-5, the V gene TRBV20-1; TRBD1 aligns across 7 bases. J was trimmed by 2 bases and V by 5 bases; bases with no gene match: 8. Germline V gene data show CDR1 as DFQATT and CDR2 as SNEGSKA (reference sequence). The CDR3 covers 14 residues. This chain's CDR3 is CSARSGGPQETQYF. Written as DNA, the CDR3 is TGCAGTGCTCGCTCAGGGGGACCTCAAGAGACCCAGTACTTC.

This clonotype was observed many times. V gene TRBV25-1 combines with J gene TRBJ2-7; TRBD2 agrees at 9 bases. Germline-derived CDR1 and CDR2 are MGHDK and SYGVNS. V was clipped by 5 bases and J by 2 bases; unmatched bases: 10. This CDR3 is 16 amino acids long. The CDR3 DNA reads as TGTGCCAGCAGTAGTTTTAGCGGGAGTACTCCCTACGAGCAGTACTTC. Protein product: CASSSFSGSTPYEQYF.

The chain carries TRBV11-2 and TRBJ1-5, with D possibly matching TRBD1 (5 bases). CDR3 size: 13 residues. V was shortened by 5 bases and J by 6 bases, with 11 bases between the two germline ends. Per germline, CDR1 SGHAT and CDR2 FQNNGV. CDR3 residues: CASSEGEGQPQHF. The CDR3 DNA reads TGTGCCAGCAGCGAAGGGGAGGGTCAGCCCCAGCATTTT. Full variable domain (remainder filled in from reference TRBV11-2 and TRBJ1-5): EAGVAQSPRYKIIEKRQSVAFWCNPISGHATLYWYQQILGQGPKLLIQFQNNGVVDDSQLPKDRFSAERLKGVDSTLKIQPAKLEDSAVYLCASSEGEGQPQHFGDGTRLSIL.

This clonotype was seen ten or more times. The V call is TRBV14, the J call TRBJ2-7; 11 bases fit TRBD1. The CDR3 contains 12 residues. V lost 8 bases and J lost 4; bases outside the gene matches: 1. CDR1 is SGHDN, CDR2 FVKESK, per germline. CDR3 amino acids: CASGQGAYEQYF. CDR3 DNA sequence: TGTGCCAGCGGACAGGGGGCATACGAGCAGTACTTC.

The chain has TRBV29-1 and TRBJ2-7, with 8 bases that match TRBD1. The CDR3 totals 14 residues. Germline values: CDR1 SQVTM, CDR2 ANQGSEA. J was trimmed by 7 bases and V by 5 bases; bases with no gene match: 13. DNA of the CDR3: TGCAGCGTTTTAGGTCAGGGGGCAATGGGGGAGCAGTACTTC. Translation gives CSVLGQGAMGEQYF.

By share, this clonotype counts as medium-sized. The CDR3 region has the DNA TGTGCCAGCAGCTACACAGATACGCAGTATTTT. This translates into CASSYTDTQYF. The J gene is TRBJ2-3, the V gene TRBV7-8; no reliable D call. CDR1 is SGHVS, CDR2 FQNEAQ, per germline. The CDR3 length is 11 residues. Trimming took off 4 bases at V and 2 bases at J, with 1 base between the two ends.

In its sample, this clonotype was seen many times. J is TRBJ1-2 and V is TRBV10-2, with 8 bases that match TRBD1. This CDR3 spans 14 amino acids. The ends lost 3 bases at V and 2 bases at J; junction bases unmatched: 2. CDR1 WSHSY and CDR2 SAAADI come from the germline V gene. The CDR3 nucleotides read TGCGCCAGCAGTGACAGGGGGCGCAACTATGGCTACACCTTC. Residues: CASSDRGRNYGYTF.

This clonotype was picked up many times. The rearrangement joins TRBV5-6 to TRBJ2-1; TRBD2 agrees at 8 bases. J gave up 0 bases and V 3 bases, and 5 bases lay outside the gene matches. CDR3 length: 16 amino acids. Germline V CDR1 and CDR2: SGHDT, YYEEEE. The CDR3 protein is CASSSGAGGSYNEQFF. CDR3 sequence (DNA): TGTGCCAGCAGCTCGGGGGCGGGAGGCTCCTACAATGAGCAGTTCTTC. The full variable domain, with the rest looked up from reference TRBV5-6 and TRBJ2-1, is DAGVTQSPTHLIKTRGQQVTLRCSPKSGHDTVSWYQQALGQGPQFIFQYYEEEERQRGNFPDRFSGHQFPNYSSELNVNALLLGDSALYLCASSSGAGGSYNEQFFGPGTRLTVL.

This clonotype was seen at least ten times. The chain couples TRBV5-5 to TRBJ1-5; possible D gene TRBD1, 5 bases. This CDR3 spans 15 amino acids. V shed 4 bases and J shed 1 base, with 12 bases lying between them. Per germline, CDR1 SGHKS and CDR2 YYEKEE (reference sequence). The CDR3 region is CASSPRGGSNQPQHF. CDR3 sequence (DNA): TGTGCCAGCAGCCCCCGCGGGGGGAGCAATCAGCCCCAGCATTTT.

The table lists this clonotype with many counts. V gene TRBV4-3 combines with J gene TRBJ2-7, with 7 bases matching TRBD2. Germline V gene sequence: CDR1 LGHNA, CDR2 YSLEER. The CDR3 sequence is 16 residues long. J gave up 4 bases and V 0 bases, and 9 bases lay outside the gene matches. The chain's CDR3 is CASSQERLGEGYEQYF. CDR3 bases: TGCGCCAGCAGCCAAGAAAGGCTGGGGGAGGGTTACGAGCAGTACTTC.

This clonotype showed up many times. The chain carries TRBV5-1 and TRBJ1-6; 7 bases map to TRBD1. The CDR3 is 14 residues long. The V and J ends lost 4 bases and 7 bases, in that order; junction bases with no gene match: 5. CDR1 is SGHRS and CDR2 is YFSETQ in the germline V gene. The CDR3, as DNA: TGCGCCAGCAGCGGAGGGGGCGAGAATTCACCCCTCCACTTT. Protein sequence: CASSGGGENSPLHF.

In this sample, this clonotype turned up a few times. As DNA, the CDR3 is TGTGCCAGTAGTACTCTATTTGGGTCTACTGAAGCTTTCTTT. This translates into CASSTLFGSTEAFF. The chain links TRBV19 to TRBJ1-1; D is unresolved. The V end lost 4 bases, the J end lost 5 bases, and 14 bases lay between the germline ends. This CDR3 spans 14 amino acids. CDR1 and CDR2 from the germline V gene are LNHDA and SQIVND (reference sequence).

This clonotype was found many times. J is TRBJ2-7 and V is TRBV30; D might be TRBD1 (7 bases). Looked up from germline, CDR1 is GTSNPN and CDR2 is SVGIG (reference sequence). Trimming cost V 0 bases and J 7 bases, with 13 bases left between them. This CDR3 is 13 amino acids long. The CDR3 DNA reads as TGTGCCTGGAGTGTAGGGCAGGGGGGTGAGCAGTACTTC. This sequence encodes CAWSVGQGGEQYF.

This clonotype was observed at least ten times. This chain's CDR3 is CASSSTPGHKNTEAFF. The DNA for the CDR3 is TGTGCCAGCAGCTCAACCCCCGGGCACAAGAACACTGAAGCTTTCTTT. This chain uses TRBV7-3 with TRBJ1-1; no reliable D call. Germline V gene sequence: CDR1 SGHTA, CDR2 FQGTGA. The CDR3 covers 16 residues. Trimming stripped 4 bases from V and 1 base from J, with 16 bases between.

A few counts support this clonotype. Being one base from a much bigger clone, this may be a read error. V is TRBV12-3 or TRBV12-4 and J is TRBJ1-5; D might be TRBD1 (6 bases). The CDR3 sequence is 14 residues long. CDR3 DNA: TGTGTCAGCAGTGCTATGACAGGTTACCAGCCCCAGCATTTT. This codes for CVSSAMTGYQPQHF.

This clonotype occurred many times. The rearrangement links TRBV6-4 to TRBJ1-2; D is ambiguous. There are 14 residues in the CDR3. The ends were cut back, 2 bases at V and 4 bases at J, with 11 bases in the middle. Germline CDR1 is MRHNA and CDR2 is SNTAGT. CDR3 residues: CASSDGGGSYGYTF. As DNA, the CDR3 is TGTGCCAGCAGTGACGGAGGAGGTTCCTATGGCTACACCTTC.

This clonotype appeared many times. This chain links TRBV19 with TRBJ2-2; 10 nucleotides align to TRBD2. From germline, CDR1 is LNHDA and CDR2 SQIVND (reference sequence). V shed 5 bases, J shed 8 bases, and the junction held 11 bases outside the gene matches. This CDR3 has 16 residues. The CDR3 DNA is TGTGCCAGTAGTCTCTTCCTAGCGGGAGAGGCGGGGGAGCTGTTTTTT. Translated: CASSLFLAGEAGELFF.

This clonotype was seen ten or more times. The V call is TRBV7-9, the J call TRBJ2-5, with 10 bases matching TRBD1. The germline V gene has CDR1 SEHNR and CDR2 FQNEAQ (reference sequence). With 4 bases clipped from V and 0 bases from J, the junction kept 8 bases outside the gene matches. The CDR3 has 17 residues. The CDR3 DNA reads TGTGCCAGCAGCTCGTGGGGACAGGGGATAGACCAAGAGACCCAGTACTTC. As protein: CASSSWGQGIDQETQYF.

The V call is TRBV14, the J call TRBJ2-7, with D unclear. The germline V and J ends were trimmed by 2 bases and 3 bases, with 8 bases remaining between them. Germline V gives CDR1 SGHDN, CDR2 FVKESK. The CDR3 runs to 13 residues. The CDR3 DNA reads TGTGCCAGCAGCCAATGGGAAGGCTACGAGCAGTACTTC. This codes for CASSQWEGYEQYF.

This clonotype was recorded a few times. The chain has TRBV27 and TRBJ2-7; D is possibly TRBD1 (6 bases). CDR3 length equals 14 residues. V was pared by 3 bases and J by 6 bases, with 15 bases between. Germline assignment: CDR1 MNHEY and CDR2 SMNVEV (reference sequence). The CDR3 loop is CASSLQGSPREQYF. CDR3 coding DNA: TGTGCCAGCAGTTTGCAGGGGTCCCCTCGCGAGCAGTACTTC.

This clonotype ranks as medium-sized (0.01 to 0.1%). Mismatch with germline at one junction end may stem from a read error. The chain couples TRBV7-7 to TRBJ2-1; D may be TRBD1 (6 bases). From germline, CDR1 is SSHAT and CDR2 FNYEAQ (reference sequence). The CDR3 is 16 amino acids. The CDR3 coding sequence is TGTGCTAGCAGTACGTCCCCGGACAGCGCCTACAATGAGCAGTTCTTC. Protein product: CASSTSPDSAYNEQFF.

Ten or more counts support this clonotype. The V gene is TRBV4-3, the J gene TRBJ1-4, with 7 positions matching TRBD1. The CDR3 sequence is 16 residues long. CDR1 and CDR2 from the germline V gene are LGHNA and YSLEER. Losses at the gene ends were 5 bases for V and 7 bases for J; bases not matched to a gene: 13. CDR3: CASSKGRGRRSEKLFF. CDR3 DNA sequence: TGCGCCAGCAGCAAGGGGAGGGGGCGTCGTAGTGAAAAACTGTTTTTT.

This clonotype was observed many times. The V call is TRBV7-2, the J call TRBJ2-3; tentatively, D is TRBD2 (6 bases). Germline CDR1 and CDR2: SGHTA and FQGNSA. This CDR3 is built from 16 residues. V was trimmed by 2 bases and J by 4 bases, leaving 16 bases between them. The CDR3: CASSLLVREAADTQYF. The CDR3 coding sequence is TGTGCCAGCAGCTTATTGGTGCGGGAAGCCGCAGATACGCAGTATTTT.

This clonotype was observed once. The genes are TRBV15 and TRBJ2-5; 7 bases map to TRBD1. J lost 3 bases, V lost 3 bases, and 10 bases had no gene match. CDR3 size: 16 residues. Per the germline V gene, CDR1 is LNHNV and CDR2 is YYDKDF (reference sequence). In nucleotides, the CDR3 is TGTGCCACCAGCAGCCATCCACAGGGGCTCGAAGAGACCCAGTACTTC. Protein sequence: CATSSHPQGLEETQYF.

With respect to this clonotype: The germline gene is not matched at one end of the junction; a read error may be the cause. The rearrangement uses TRBV15 and TRBJ1-1, with unresolved D. Germline V gives CDR1 LNHNV, CDR2 YYDKDF (reference sequence). The CDR3 sequence is 13 residues long. The CDR3 protein is CATSITRNTEAYF. CDR3 in DNA: TGTGCTACCAGCATAACACGGAACACTGAAGCTTACTTT.

The chain couples TRBV7-2 to TRBJ2-7; 8 bases agree with TRBD2. This CDR3 comprises 16 residues. V shed 5 bases, J shed 4 bases, and the junction held 13 bases outside the gene matches. The germline V gene has CDR1 SGHTA and CDR2 FQGNSA. In DNA form, the CDR3 reads TGTGCCAGCAGCCCAATAAGGTCGGCTAGCGGGTACGAGCAGTACTTC. It yields the protein CASSPIRSASGYEQYF. Together with reference TRBV7-2 and TRBJ2-7, the CDR3 gives the full variable domain: GAGVSQSPSNKVTEKGKDVELRCDPISGHTALYWYRQSLGQGLEFLIYFQGNSAPDKSGLPSDRFSAERTGGSVSTLTIQRTQQEDSAVYLCASSPIRSASGYEQYFGPGTRLTVT.